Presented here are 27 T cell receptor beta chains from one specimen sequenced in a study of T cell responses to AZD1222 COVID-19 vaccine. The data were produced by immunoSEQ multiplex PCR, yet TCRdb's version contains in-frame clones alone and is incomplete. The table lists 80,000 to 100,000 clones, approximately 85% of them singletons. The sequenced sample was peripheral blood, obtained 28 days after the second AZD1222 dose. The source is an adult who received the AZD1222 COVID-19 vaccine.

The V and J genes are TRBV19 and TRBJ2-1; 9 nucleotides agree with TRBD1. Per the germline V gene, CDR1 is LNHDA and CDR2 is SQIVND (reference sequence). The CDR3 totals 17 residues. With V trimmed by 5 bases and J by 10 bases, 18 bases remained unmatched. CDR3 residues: CASSPNDRGTGIGEQFF. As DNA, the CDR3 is TGTGCCAGTAGTCCCAACGACAGGGGGACAGGGATCGGCGAGCAGTTCTTC.

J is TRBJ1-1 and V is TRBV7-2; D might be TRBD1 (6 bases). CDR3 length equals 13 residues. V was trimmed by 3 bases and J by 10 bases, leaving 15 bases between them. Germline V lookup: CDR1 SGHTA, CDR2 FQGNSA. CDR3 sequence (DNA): TGTGCCAGCAGCTTTGAGAGGGGGGGGCGAGCTTTCTTT. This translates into CASSFERGGRAFF.

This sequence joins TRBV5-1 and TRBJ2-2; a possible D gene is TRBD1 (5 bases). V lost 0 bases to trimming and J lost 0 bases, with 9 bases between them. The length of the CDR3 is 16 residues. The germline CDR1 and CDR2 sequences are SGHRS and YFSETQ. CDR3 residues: CASSLETASNTGELFF. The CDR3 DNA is TGCGCCAGCAGCTTGGAGACAGCTTCGAACACCGGGGAGCTGTTTTTT.

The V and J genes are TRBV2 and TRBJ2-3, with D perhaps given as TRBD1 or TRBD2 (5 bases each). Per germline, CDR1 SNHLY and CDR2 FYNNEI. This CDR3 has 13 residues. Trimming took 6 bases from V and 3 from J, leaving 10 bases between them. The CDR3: CASRGEITDTQYF. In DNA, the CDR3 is TGTGCCAGCAGGGGGGAGATAACAGATACGCAGTATTTT. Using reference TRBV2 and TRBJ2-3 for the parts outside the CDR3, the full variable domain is EPEVTQTPSHQVTQMGQEVILRCVPISNHLYFYWYRQILGQKVEFLVSFYNNEISEKSEIFDDQFSVERPDGSNFTLKIRSTKLEDSAMYFCASRGEITDTQYFGPGTRLTVL.

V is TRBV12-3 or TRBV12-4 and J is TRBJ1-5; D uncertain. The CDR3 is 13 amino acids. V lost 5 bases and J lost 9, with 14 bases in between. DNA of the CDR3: TGTGCCAGCAGTCCCGACGGCGGTTTGCCCCAGCATTTT. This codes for CASSPDGGLPQHF.

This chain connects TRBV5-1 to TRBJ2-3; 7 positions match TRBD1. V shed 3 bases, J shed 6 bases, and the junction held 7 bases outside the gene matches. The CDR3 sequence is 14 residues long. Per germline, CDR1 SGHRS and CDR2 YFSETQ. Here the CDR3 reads CASSSRQGTDTQYF. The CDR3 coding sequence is TGCGCCAGCAGCTCCCGACAGGGAACGGATACGCAGTATTTT. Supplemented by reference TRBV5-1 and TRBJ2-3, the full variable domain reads KAGVTQTPRYLIKTRGQQVTLSCSPISGHRSVSWYQQTPGQGLQFLFEYFSETQRNKGNFPGRFSGRQFSNSRSEMNVSTLELGDSALYLCASSSRQGTDTQYFGPGTRLTVL.

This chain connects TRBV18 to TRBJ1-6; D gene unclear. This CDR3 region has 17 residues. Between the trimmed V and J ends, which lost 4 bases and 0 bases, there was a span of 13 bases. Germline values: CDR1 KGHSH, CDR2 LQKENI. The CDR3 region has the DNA TGTGCCAGCTCACACCCGGGAGAAAGCTCCTATAATTCACCCCTCCACTTT. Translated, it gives CASSHPGESSYNSPLHF. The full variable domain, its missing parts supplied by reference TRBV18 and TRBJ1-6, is NAGVMQNPRHLVRRRGQEARLRCSPMKGHSHVYWYRQLPEEGLKFMVYLQKENIIDESGMPKERFSAEFPKEGPSILRIQQVVRGDSAAYFCASSHPGESSYNSPLHFGNGTRLTVT.

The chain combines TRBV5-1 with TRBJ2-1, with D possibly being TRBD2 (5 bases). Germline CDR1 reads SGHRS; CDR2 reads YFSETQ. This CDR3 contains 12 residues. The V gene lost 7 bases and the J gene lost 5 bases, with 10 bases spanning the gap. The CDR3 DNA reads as TGCGCCAGCGCCCGGGATAACAATGAGCAGTTCTTC. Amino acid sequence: CASARDNNEQFF.

Here the CDR3 DNA reads TGTGCCACCTCCAGGGGGCAAGCTAATGAAAAACTGTTTTTT. Its translation: CATSRGQANEKLFF. This chain links TRBV6-5 with TRBJ1-4, with TRBD1 matching over 8 bases. CDR3 length: 14 amino acids. V was pared by 10 bases and J by 3 bases, with 7 bases of the junction left unmatched. Germline lookup yields CDR1 MNHEY and CDR2 SVGAGI.

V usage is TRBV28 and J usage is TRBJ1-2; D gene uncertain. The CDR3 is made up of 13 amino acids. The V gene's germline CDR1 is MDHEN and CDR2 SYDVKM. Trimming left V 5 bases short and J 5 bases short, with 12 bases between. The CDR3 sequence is CASSIAQLYGYTF. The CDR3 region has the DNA TGTGCCAGCAGTATTGCACAGCTTTATGGCTACACCTTC.

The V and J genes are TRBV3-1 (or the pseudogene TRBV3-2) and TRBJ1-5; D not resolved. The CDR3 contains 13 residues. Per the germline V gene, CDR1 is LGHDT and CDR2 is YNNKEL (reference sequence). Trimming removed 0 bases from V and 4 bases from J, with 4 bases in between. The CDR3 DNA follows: TGTGCCAGCAGCCAAGATATGAATCAGCCCCAGCATTTT. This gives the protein CASSQDMNQPQHF.

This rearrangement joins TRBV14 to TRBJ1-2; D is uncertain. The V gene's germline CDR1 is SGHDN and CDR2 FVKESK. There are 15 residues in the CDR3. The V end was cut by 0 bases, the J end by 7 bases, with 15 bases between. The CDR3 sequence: CASSQDLRGRGGYTF. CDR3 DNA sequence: TGTGCCAGCAGCCAAGATCTTCGAGGGAGAGGTGGCTACACCTTC.

CDR3 nucleotides: TGCGCCAGCAGCCAAGAGACAACAGGGATAGGGGGCTACACCTTC. Amino acids: CASSQETTGIGGYTF. The chain joins TRBV4-1 to TRBJ1-2; TRBD1 might be the D (6 bases). CDR3 length: 15 residues. Between the trimmed V and J ends, which lost 0 bases and 8 bases, there was a span of 16 bases. CDR1 and CDR2 from the germline V gene are MGHRA and YSYEKL.

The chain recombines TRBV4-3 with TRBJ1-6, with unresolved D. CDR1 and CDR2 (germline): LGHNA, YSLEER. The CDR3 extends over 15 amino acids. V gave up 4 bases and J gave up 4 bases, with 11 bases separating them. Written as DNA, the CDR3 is TGCGCCAGCAGCCGGGTACGCGATTATAATTCACCCCTCCACTTT. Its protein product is CASSRVRDYNSPLHF.

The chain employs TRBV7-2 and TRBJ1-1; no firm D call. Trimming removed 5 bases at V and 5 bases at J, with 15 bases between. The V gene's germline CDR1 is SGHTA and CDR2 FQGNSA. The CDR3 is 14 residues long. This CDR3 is CASSPAVGYTEAFF. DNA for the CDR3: TGTGCCAGCAGCCCGGCGGTCGGGTATACTGAAGCTTTCTTT.

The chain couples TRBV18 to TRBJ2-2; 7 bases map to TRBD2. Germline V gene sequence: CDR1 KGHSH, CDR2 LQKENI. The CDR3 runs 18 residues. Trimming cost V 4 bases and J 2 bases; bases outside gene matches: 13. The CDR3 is CASSLLTSAGTNTGELFF. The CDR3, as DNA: TGTGCCAGCTCACTGTTGACTTCAGCGGGAACCAACACCGGGGAGCTGTTTTTT.

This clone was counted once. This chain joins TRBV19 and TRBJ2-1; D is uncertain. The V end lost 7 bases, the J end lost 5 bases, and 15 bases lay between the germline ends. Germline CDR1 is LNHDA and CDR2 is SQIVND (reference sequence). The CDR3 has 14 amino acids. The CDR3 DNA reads TGTGCCAGTACACGTAGGGCTCAAGACAATGAGCAGTTCTTC. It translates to CASTRRAQDNEQFF.

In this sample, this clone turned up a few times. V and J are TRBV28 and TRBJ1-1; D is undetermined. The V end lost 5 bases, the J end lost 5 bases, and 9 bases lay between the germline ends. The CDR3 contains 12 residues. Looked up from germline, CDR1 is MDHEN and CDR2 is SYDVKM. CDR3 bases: TGTGCCAGCAGTCTGGGGAGGACTGAAGCTTTCTTT. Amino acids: CASSLGRTEAFF. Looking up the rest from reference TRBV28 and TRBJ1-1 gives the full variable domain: DVKVTQSSRYLVKRTGEKVFLECVQDMDHENMFWYRQDPGLGLRLIYFSYDVKMKEKGDIPEGYSVSREKKERFSLILESASTNQTSMYLCASSLGRTEAFFGQGTRLTVV.

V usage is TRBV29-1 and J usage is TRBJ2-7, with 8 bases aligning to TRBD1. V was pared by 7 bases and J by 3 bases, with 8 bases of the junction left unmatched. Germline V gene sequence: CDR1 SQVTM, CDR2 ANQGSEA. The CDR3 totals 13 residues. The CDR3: CSATKGTGYEQYF. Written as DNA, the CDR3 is TGCAGCGCCACTAAGGGGACAGGCTACGAGCAGTACTTC.

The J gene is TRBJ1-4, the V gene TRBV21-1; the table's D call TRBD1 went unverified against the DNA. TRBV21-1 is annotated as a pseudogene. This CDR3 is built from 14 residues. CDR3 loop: CASRWTEINEKLFF. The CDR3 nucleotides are TGTGCCAGCAGATGGACAGAAATTAATGAAAAACTGTTTTTT.

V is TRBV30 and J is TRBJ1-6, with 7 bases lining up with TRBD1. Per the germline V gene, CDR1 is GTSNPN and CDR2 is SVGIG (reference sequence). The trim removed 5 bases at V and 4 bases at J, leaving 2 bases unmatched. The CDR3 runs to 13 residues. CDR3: CAWSGGYNSPLHF. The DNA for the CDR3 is TGTGCCTGGTCAGGGGGGTATAATTCACCCCTCCACTTT.

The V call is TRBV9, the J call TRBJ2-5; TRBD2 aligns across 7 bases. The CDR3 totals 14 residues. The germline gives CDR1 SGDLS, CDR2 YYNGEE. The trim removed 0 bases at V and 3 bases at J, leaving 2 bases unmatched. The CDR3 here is CASSVGTRKETQYF. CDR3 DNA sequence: TGTGCCAGCAGCGTAGGGACTAGAAAAGAGACCCAGTACTTC.

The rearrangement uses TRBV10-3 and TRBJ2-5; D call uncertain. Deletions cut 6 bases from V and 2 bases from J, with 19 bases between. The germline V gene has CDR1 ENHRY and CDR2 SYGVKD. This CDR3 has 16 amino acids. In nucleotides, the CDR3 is TGTGCCATCAGCCCCATTGGGCGCGAAGGACAAGAGACCCAGTACTTC. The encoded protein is CAISPIGREGQETQYF.

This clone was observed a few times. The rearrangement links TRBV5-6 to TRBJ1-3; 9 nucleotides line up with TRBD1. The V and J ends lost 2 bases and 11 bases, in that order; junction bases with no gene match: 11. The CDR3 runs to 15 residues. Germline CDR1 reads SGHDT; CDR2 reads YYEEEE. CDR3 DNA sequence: TGTGCCAGCAGCTTCCGGGACAGGGACCTACCCGCCATATATTTT. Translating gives CASSFRDRDLPAIYF.

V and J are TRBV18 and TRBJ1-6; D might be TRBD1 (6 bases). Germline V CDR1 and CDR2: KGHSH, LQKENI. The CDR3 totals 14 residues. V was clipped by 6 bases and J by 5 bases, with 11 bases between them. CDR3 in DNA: TGTGCCAGCTCGTCTTACAGGGATAATTCACCCCTCCACTTT. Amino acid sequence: CASSSYRDNSPLHF. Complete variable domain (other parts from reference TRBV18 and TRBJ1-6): NAGVMQNPRHLVRRRGQEARLRCSPMKGHSHVYWYRQLPEEGLKFMVYLQKENIIDESGMPKERFSAEFPKEGPSILRIQQVVRGDSAAYFCASSSYRDNSPLHFGNGTRLTVT.

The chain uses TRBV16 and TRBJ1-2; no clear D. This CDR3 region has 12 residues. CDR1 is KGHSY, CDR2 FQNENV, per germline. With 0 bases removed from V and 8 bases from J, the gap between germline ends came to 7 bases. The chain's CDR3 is CASSQSEGGYTF. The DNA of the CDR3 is TGTGCCAGCAGCCAATCTGAAGGGGGCTACACCTTC.

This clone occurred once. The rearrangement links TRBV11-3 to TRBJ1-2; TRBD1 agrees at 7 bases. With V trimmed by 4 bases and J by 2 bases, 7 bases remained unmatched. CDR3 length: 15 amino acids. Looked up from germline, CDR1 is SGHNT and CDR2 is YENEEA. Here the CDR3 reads CASSSRTGSNYGYTF. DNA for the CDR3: TGTGCCAGCAGCTCCCGGACAGGTTCGAACTATGGCTACACCTTC.